Listed below are T cell receptor beta chains from one sample, sequenced in a study of T-cell memory formation after mild COVID-19. TCRdb analysed the 5' RACE reads with MiXCR anew, one entry per CDR3 protein. The data show roughly 580,000 distinct CDR3 sequences, about a sixth seen once. Sequencing was carried out using PBMCs or a T cell subset sorted from them (not recorded which). Receptors originate from an adult woman who had mild COVID-19 (a few samples of this study predate the infection). Cell type and time point are not known. CDR3s include the opening cysteine and the closing phenylalanine or tryptophan.

j_gene: TRBJ1-1; v_gene: TRBV5-1; CDR3aa: CASSQSDRYEAFF
j_gene: TRBJ2-3; v_gene: TRBV6-5; CDR3aa: CASSYVVGQGPNTQYF
j_gene: TRBJ2-3; v_gene: TRBV7-9; CDR3aa: CASSLIADTDTQYF
j_gene: TRBJ1-2; v_gene: TRBV6-5; CDR3aa: CASSQDRYGYTF
j_gene: TRBJ2-7; v_gene: TRBV4-3; CDR3aa: CASSRREGSYEQYF
j_gene: TRBJ2-6; v_gene: TRBV6-2/TRBV6-3; CDR3aa: CASSVTGSGANVLTF
j_gene: TRBJ2-5; v_gene: TRBV20-1; CDR3aa: CSARDGTSGREETQYF
j_gene: TRBJ2-7; v_gene: TRBV7-9; CDR3aa: CASSLAYSVFYEQYF
j_gene: TRBJ1-1; v_gene: TRBV19; CDR3aa: CASRGLGQGSAFF
j_gene: TRBJ2-1; v_gene: TRBV7-3; CDR3aa: CASSLSASGSDEQFF
j_gene: TRBJ2-5; v_gene: TRBV5-4; CDR3aa: CASSLGLAGGRVTGETQYF
j_gene: TRBJ2-3; v_gene: TRBV7-8; CDR3aa: CASSSRLAGGPLTNPDTQYF
j_gene: TRBJ2-1; v_gene: TRBV6-4; CDR3aa: CASSDSKLEGSYNEQFF
j_gene: TRBJ2-3; v_gene: TRBV5-1; CDR3aa: CASSGTGFTDTQYF
j_gene: TRBJ2-2; v_gene: TRBV6-2/TRBV6-3; CDR3aa: CASSYPLAAGELFF
j_gene: TRBJ2-1; v_gene: TRBV7-3; CDR3aa: CASSPWGRSDEQFF
j_gene: TRBJ2-3; v_gene: TRBV12-3/TRBV12-4; CDR3aa: CASSLGQGLIRTDTQYF
j_gene: TRBJ2-3; v_gene: TRBV29-1; CDR3aa: CSVVTRSTSTDTQYF
j_gene: TRBJ1-2; v_gene: TRBV29-1; CDR3aa: CSVGTVDGYTF
j_gene: TRBJ1-4; v_gene: TRBV10-3; CDR3aa: CAISENPRGGNEKLFF
j_gene: TRBJ2-5; v_gene: TRBV12-3/TRBV12-4; CDR3aa: CASSPPSGSRQTQYF
j_gene: TRBJ2-1; v_gene: TRBV20-1; CDR3aa: CSARGAGMNEQFF
j_gene: TRBJ2-7; v_gene: TRBV6-5; CDR3aa: CASRNTGGPGSYEQYF
j_gene: TRBJ2-7; v_gene: TRBV5-1; CDR3aa: CASGLAGATSYEQYF
j_gene: TRBJ1-2; v_gene: TRBV7-9; CDR3aa: CASSPEGRLSYGYTF
j_gene: TRBJ2-5; v_gene: TRBV6-5; CDR3aa: CASSYGQGTQETQYF
j_gene: TRBJ2-1; v_gene: TRBV5-1; CDR3aa: CASSLVAGNNEQFF